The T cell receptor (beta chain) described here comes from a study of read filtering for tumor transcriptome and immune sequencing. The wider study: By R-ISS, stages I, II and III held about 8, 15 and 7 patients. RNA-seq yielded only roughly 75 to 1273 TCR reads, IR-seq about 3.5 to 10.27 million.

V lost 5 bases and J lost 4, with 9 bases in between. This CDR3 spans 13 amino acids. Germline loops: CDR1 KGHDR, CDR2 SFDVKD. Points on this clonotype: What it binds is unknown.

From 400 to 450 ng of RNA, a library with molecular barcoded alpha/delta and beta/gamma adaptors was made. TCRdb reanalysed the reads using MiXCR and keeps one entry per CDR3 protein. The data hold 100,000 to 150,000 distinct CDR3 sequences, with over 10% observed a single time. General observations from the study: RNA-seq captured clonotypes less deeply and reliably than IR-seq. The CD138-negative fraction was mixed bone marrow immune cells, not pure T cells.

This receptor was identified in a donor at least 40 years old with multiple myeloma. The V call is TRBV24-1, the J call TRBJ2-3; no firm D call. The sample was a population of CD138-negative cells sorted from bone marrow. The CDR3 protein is CATSGLGSDTQYF. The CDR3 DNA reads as TGTGCCACCAGTGGCCTGGGCTCAGATACGCAGTATTTT.